The present T cell receptor (beta chain) was sequenced within a study of post-analysis software for immune sequencing data. Every TCR beta cDNA library bore unique molecular identifiers. Roughly 510,000 cDNA molecules were recovered from an input of about 1 to 10 million T cells. From the PCR reads, TCRdb called clonotypes with MiXCR, one entry per CDR3 protein. Of approximately 770,000 distinct CDR3 sequences detected, just over 45% appear once; the ten largest clones hold 4.9%. This clonotype was obtained from a girl aged 10-17 years with multiple sclerosis. Sequenced: blood.

The CDR3 DNA reads TGTGCCAGCAGCCCCGACGGAAGATATGGCTACACCTTC. Protein sequence: CASSPDGRYGYTF. The V and J genes are TRBV11-2 and TRBJ1-2; no reliable D call. From germline, CDR1 is SGHAT and CDR2 FQNNGV. V gave up 5 bases and J gave up 5 bases, with 12 bases separating them. The CDR3 runs to 13 residues.